Each of the 11 T cell receptor beta chains below was sequenced from the same sample in a study of shared clonotypes between healthy human individuals (TCRdb year 2020). CD8 naive samples were obtained by positive selection for CCR7 among CD45RO-negative cells, yielding a CD45RA+CCR7+ population from which TemRA cells were excluded. The library was obtained by the immunoSEQ multiplex PCR assay. TCRdb re-hosts the immuneACCESS table, in-frame sequences only. Its copies lack some clones; in the studies checked, an unresolved V gene accounts for under half of them, and the cause for the rest is not known. For this sample the table gives hundreds of thousands of clones, of which roughly 95% were detected only once. Over 0.095% of the sample goes to the ten largest clones. The material sequenced was naive CD8+ T cells sorted from blood. The meaning of the sample's cell subset or site label: CD45RA+CCR7+. These receptors were collected from a woman aged 30 to 39 in good health.

The DNA of the CDR3 is TGTGCCAGCAGCTTAACCTCCGGCGGGAGATACGAGCAGTACTTC. Translated, it gives CASSLTSGGRYEQYF. The chain recombines TRBV11-2 with TRBJ2-7; 7 nucleotides match TRBD2. The ends lost 2 bases at V and 4 bases at J; junction bases unmatched: 8. The CDR3 is 15 amino acids. Germline V gene sequence: CDR1 SGHAT, CDR2 FQNNGV.

The chain links TRBV4-1 to TRBJ2-2, with D perhaps matching TRBD1 (6 bases). Germline V gene data show CDR1 as MGHRA and CDR2 as YSYEKL. The CDR3 loop spans 16 amino acids. V was cut by 4 bases and J by 6 bases, with 18 bases left in between. DNA of the CDR3: TGCGCCAGCAGCCGACGTGAAACAGGGCCGGCCGGGGAGCTGTTTTTT. Amino acids: CASSRRETGPAGELFF.

In this sample, this clone turned up a few times. The chain is built from TRBV7-7 and TRBJ1-2; D uncertain. Per germline, CDR1 SSHAT and CDR2 FNYEAQ (reference sequence). CDR3 length equals 11 residues. The ends were cut back, 3 bases at V and 7 bases at J, with 6 bases in the middle. CDR3 bases: TGTGCCAGCAGCTTCTCGGGTGGCTACACCTTC. It specifies CASSFSGGYTF.

This clone came up once. The chain has TRBV29-1 and TRBJ2-5; D not certain. Germline CDR1 and CDR2: SQVTM and ANQGSEA. CDR3 length: 13 amino acids. Trimming removed 5 bases from V and 0 bases from J, with 10 bases in between. CDR3 in amino acids: CSVPHRYQETQYF. For the CDR3, the DNA is TGCAGCGTTCCTCACAGATACCAAGAGACCCAGTACTTC.

V gene TRBV7-6 combines with J gene TRBJ2-5; 7 positions agree with TRBD2. Germline CDR1 SGHVS, CDR2 FNYEAQ. The junction had 9 bases not matched to a gene; V was cut back by 5 bases and J by 12 bases. CDR3 length: 12 amino acids. This CDR3 is CASSLGGDSEYF. For the CDR3, the DNA is TGTGCCAGCAGCCTGGGGGGGGACTCAGAGTACTTC. The full variable domain, its missing parts supplied by reference TRBV7-6 and TRBJ2-5, is GAGVSQSPRYKVTKRGQDVALRCDPISGHVSLYWYRQALGQGPEFLTYFNYEAQQDKSGLPNDRFSAERPEGSISTLTIQRTEQRDSAMYRCASSLGGDSEYFGPGTRLLVL.

This clone was seen only once. The V and J genes are TRBV18 and TRBJ2-1; 8 nucleotides align to TRBD2. Germline CDR1 and CDR2: KGHSH and LQKENI. Losses at the gene ends were 2 bases for V and 6 bases for J; bases not matched to a gene: 15. The CDR3 consists of 18 residues. The CDR3 DNA reads as TGTGCCAGCTCACCAGTTTTTAGCGGGACTTCTCTAGTCAATGAGCAGTTCTTC. The encoded protein is CASSPVFSGTSLVNEQFF.

The rearrangement links TRBV1 to TRBJ2-3; TRBD2, the table's D call, was not compared with the DNA. TRBV1 is labeled a pseudogene. This CDR3 comprises 22 residues. CDR3 residues: CTSSQVPPLRLAGGKSTDTQYF. Written as DNA, the CDR3 is TGCACCAGCAGCCAAGTGCCCCCTCTGCGGCTAGCGGGAGGCAAGAGCACAGATACGCAGTATTTT.

In regard to this clone: The same CDR3 can be traced to other DNA sequences in this sample. The CDR3 DNA is TGCAGCGTGGGGACTAGCGGGAGTTACGAGCAGTACTTC. This sequence encodes CSVGTSGSYEQYF. This rearrangement joins TRBV29-1 to TRBJ2-7; 14 nucleotides align to TRBD2. CDR1 is SQVTM and CDR2 is ANQGSEA in the germline V gene. The CDR3 length is 13 residues. Trimming cost V 6 bases and J 4 bases; bases outside gene matches: 2.

The V call is TRBV4-2, the J call TRBJ2-7; 9 nucleotides match TRBD2. The CDR3 totals 15 residues. V lost 3 bases and J lost 3; bases outside the gene matches: 6. CDR1 is LGHNA, CDR2 YNFKEQ, per germline. CDR3 residues: CASSHQTSGNYEQYF. CDR3 DNA: TGTGCCAGCAGCCACCAGACTAGCGGCAACTACGAGCAGTACTTC.

The rearrangement links TRBV27 to TRBJ2-7; no clear D gene. The CDR3 covers 14 residues. V lost 2 bases and J 6 bases, leaving 14 bases between the germline ends. The germline V gene encodes CDR1 MNHEY and CDR2 SMNVEV (reference sequence). For the CDR3, the DNA is TGTGCCAGCAGTTTAGCTGCCGGGCCCCGCGAGCAGTACTTC. Protein sequence: CASSLAAGPREQYF.

A few counts support this clone. This chain connects TRBV6-1 to TRBJ2-1; the D gene is possibly TRBD1 (6 bases). CDR1 MNHNS and CDR2 SASEGT come from the germline V gene. There are 15 residues in the CDR3. Between the trimmed V and J ends, which lost 6 bases and 1 base, there was a span of 13 bases. Here the CDR3 DNA reads TGTGCCAGCAGCGCAGACAGGCATTCCTACAATGAGCAGTTCTTC. Translating gives CASSADRHSYNEQFF.